These T cell receptor beta chains were read from a single sample in a study of yellow fever vaccine responses in identical twins. TCRdb itself ran the RT-PCR reads through MiXCR, one entry per CDR3 protein. The sample includes some 35,000 distinct CDR3 sequences, about 63% seen only once; the top ten take more than 3.5%. The sample consisted of T cells from blood (PBMCs), unsorted or a sorted subset (not recorded which), taken before or after yellow fever vaccination (not recorded which). These receptors came from a woman younger than 30 who received the yellow fever vaccine. Both conserved end residues are part of each CDR3. D genes are given only for firm matches. Some rows have no size entry. The others give once, few or many, or a class for an expanded clone.

TRBJ1-2	TRBD1	-	TRBV7-6	TGTGCCAGCAGCTACCGGACAGGAGCTAACTATGGCTACACCTTC	CASSYRTGANYGYTF
TRBJ2-3	TRBD1	-	TRBV2	TGTGCCAGCAGTGAAGTCGGGGACAGGGTAACAGATACGCAGTATTTT	CASSEVGDRVTDTQYF
TRBJ2-7	TRBD1	-	TRBV2	TGTGCCAGCACTAACCGGGACAGCTACGAGCAGTACTTC	CASTNRDSYEQYF
TRBJ1-5	TRBD1	-	TRBV5-4	TGTGCCAGCAGCTTGGGGACAGGGGGCAACAATCAGCCCCAGCATTTT	CASSLGTGGNNQPQHF
TRBJ2-1	TRBD2	few	TRBV28	TGTGCCAGCAGTTCCCCCGCGGGGGGAGGTAGGAATGAGCAGTTCTTC	CASSSPAGGGRNEQFF
TRBJ2-3	TRBD1	-	TRBV7-7	TGTGCCAGCAGCTTAGGACAGGGGGTCGATACGCAGTATTTT	CASSLGQGVDTQYF
TRBJ2-3	TRBD1	-	TRBV13	TGTGCCAGCAGCCTTCCGGGACAGGGTCTGGATACGCAGTATTTT	CASSLPGQGLDTQYF
TRBJ2-1	TRBD2	-	TRBV5-5	TGTGCCAGCAGCCAGCAGACTAGCGGGGGGGCCAATGAGCAGTTCTTC	CASSQQTSGGANEQFF
TRBJ2-1	-	-	TRBV6-2/TRBV6-3	TGTGCCAGCAGTTACTCGACGGGGTATGATGAGCAGTTCTTC	CASSYSTGYDEQFF
TRBJ2-2	-	once	TRBV18	TGTGCCAGCTCACCACCGTCGTCTCGTCCGAACACCGGGGAGCTGTTTTTT	CASSPPSSRPNTGELFF
TRBJ2-7	-	-	TRBV11-2	TGTGCCAGCAGCTTCCTTTTGGCGCACGAGCAGTACTTC	CASSFLLAHEQYF
TRBJ2-3	-	-	TRBV7-3	TGTGCCAGCAGCTTAAGTGTCGGAACAGATACGCAGTATTTT	CASSLSVGTDTQYF
TRBJ2-5	TRBD2	-	TRBV2	TGTGCCAGCAGGTCTCCGGGGGGAAGGGAGACCCAGTACTTC	CASRSPGGRETQYF